The clone carrying this TCR beta chain appeared once. Clones were sequenced by immunoSEQ multiplex PCR, and TCRdb holds only the in-frame ones, with some missing. The sample includes roughly 100,000 clones, roughly 80% of them seen just once. This sample is drawn from a study of blood T cell repertoires in COVID-19. At the level of the study: Sample material is recorded as cDNA or gDNA derived from T cells, B-cell-depleted T cells, or PBMCs.

The CDR3 runs 16 residues. Germline CDR1 reads KGHSH; CDR2 reads LQKENI. V was pared by 3 bases and J by 4 bases, with 6 bases of the junction left unmatched. The sequencing input was peripheral blood. The chain employs TRBV18 and TRBJ1-5; 10 nucleotides agree with TRBD1. This receptor was identified in a human donor in a cohort sampled during active COVID-19. The CDR3 nucleotides are TGTGCCAGCTCACCGGGGGACAGGGGTTTTAATCAGCCCCAGCATTTT. Translating gives CASSPGDRGFNQPQHF.